Presented here are 11 T cell receptor beta chains from one specimen sequenced in a study of CD8+ T cells in alopecia areata (dated by TCRdb to the late 2010s). What this sample's time point label stands for: baseline before oral tofacitinib. Library prep was done by the immunoSEQ multiplex PCR assay. RNA was extracted from all samples and reverse transcribed into cDNA as template for TCR sequencing. TCRdb holds this immuneACCESS table with in-frame rearrangements only. Some clones are missing; in checked studies, unresolved V genes explain under half, and the rest has no known cause. The sample table holds fewer than 200,000 clones, of which about 72% were seen once. Over 10% of the sample belongs to the ten largest clones. The source was CD8+ T cells sorted from blood, collected at week 0. These receptors were obtained from a human donor with alopecia areata.

The chain uses TRBV29-1 and TRBJ2-7; TRBD1 aligns across 10 bases. V was pared by 0 bases and J by 6 bases, with 8 bases of the junction left unmatched. CDR3 length: 15 residues. The germline CDR1 and CDR2 sequences are SQVTM and ANQGSEA. The CDR3 here is CSVEESGTGVGEQYF. The CDR3 DNA is TGCAGCGTTGAAGAGTCCGGGACAGGGGTCGGCGAGCAGTACTTC.

This chain links TRBV7-8 with TRBJ1-1; D perhaps matches TRBD1 (6 bases). From germline, CDR1 is SGHVS and CDR2 FQNEAQ. With 2 bases removed from V and 5 bases from J, the gap between germline ends came to 12 bases. This CDR3 has 14 residues. The CDR3 nucleotides read TGTGCCAGCAGCTTAAGGGGGTTTAGGACTGAAGCTTTCTTT. It is translated as CASSLRGFRTEAFF.

The CDR3 is CASSSRSGGAANEQFF. CDR3 nucleotides: TGTGCCAGCAGCAGTAGGAGCGGGGGGGCCGCAAATGAGCAGTTCTTC. This chain links TRBV13 with TRBJ2-1; TRBD2 aligns across 10 bases. Germline CDR1 and CDR2: PRHDT and FYEKMQ (reference sequence). The CDR3 spans 16 residues. Germline trimming cut 5 bases from V and 7 bases from J; bases unmatched to any gene: 11.

The chain couples TRBV7-9 to TRBJ2-7; possible D gene TRBD1, 6 bases. Germline V gene data show CDR1 as SEHNR and CDR2 as FQNEAQ (reference sequence). Trimming took 5 bases from V and 2 from J, leaving 16 bases between them. The CDR3 sequence is 15 residues long. The CDR3 is CASSPPETGTYEQYF. CDR3 bases: TGTGCCAGCAGCCCCCCGGAGACAGGAACCTACGAGCAGTACTTC.

Notes on this clone: This likely reflects a read error, since a far larger clone is one base away. This chain uses TRBV7-9 with TRBJ2-7; weak D call: TRBD2 (7 bases). V was trimmed by 5 bases and J by 7 bases, leaving 21 bases between them. The CDR3 covers 15 residues. Germline CDR1 and CDR2: SEHNR and FQNEAQ (reference sequence). The CDR3: CASSPRGGGKWEQYF. In nucleotides, the CDR3 is TGTGCCAGCAGCCCTCGAGGGGGGGGCAAGTGGGAGCAGTACTTC.

This clone came up once. J is TRBJ2-6 and V is TRBV30, with 11 bases lining up with TRBD1. Losses at the gene ends were 0 bases for V and 1 base for J; bases not matched to a gene: 17. The CDR3 totals 22 residues. Looked up from germline, CDR1 is GTSNPN and CDR2 is SVGIG (reference sequence). The CDR3 loop is CAWSVDSGTPGQGVSGANVLTF. CDR3 nucleotide sequence: TGTGCCTGGAGTGTAGATTCGGGGACCCCGGGACAGGGGGTTTCTGGGGCCAACGTCCTGACTTTC.

This clone was observed a single time. This chain connects TRBV7-9 to TRBJ2-5; 9 bases line up with TRBD1. V lost 3 bases and J lost 4; bases outside the gene matches: 15. CDR3 length equals 18 residues. CDR1 and CDR2 (germline): SEHNR, FQNEAQ (reference sequence). The CDR3 nucleotides read TGTGCCAGCAGCTTTCCAGGCTATACCGACAGGGGGTTAGAGACCCAGTACTTC. This gives the protein CASSFPGYTDRGLETQYF.

The rearrangement joins TRBV27 to TRBJ1-1; 7 nucleotides align to TRBD1. V lost 3 bases and J lost 4; bases outside the gene matches: 5. There are 14 residues in the CDR3. Germline V lookup: CDR1 MNHEY, CDR2 SMNVEV (reference sequence). The CDR3 DNA sequence: TGTGCCAGCAGTTTTGACAGGGCGGGCACTGAAGCTTTCTTT. The encoded protein is CASSFDRAGTEAFF.

As regards this clone: It may be a read error: a sequence one base away is much more abundant. V gene TRBV7-9 combines with J gene TRBJ2-1; D may match TRBD1 or TRBD2 (6 bases each). The length of the CDR3 is 15 residues. The germline V and J ends were trimmed by 6 bases and 10 bases, with 22 bases remaining between them. The germline CDR1 and CDR2 sequences are SEHNR and FQNEAQ (reference sequence). The CDR3 bases are TGTGCCAGCAGTTTCCGGGACCTCGGGGGCTACGAGCAGTTCTTC. The encoded protein is CASSFRDLGGYEQFF.

This clone showed up just a few times. This rearrangement joins TRBV13 to TRBJ2-7, with no clear D. Trimming pared 5 bases from V and 2 bases from J, leaving 7 bases between. Per the germline V gene, CDR1 is PRHDT and CDR2 is FYEKMQ (reference sequence). The CDR3 runs to 12 residues. The CDR3 bases are TGTGCCAGCAGCCGGTCGACCTACGAGCAGTACTTC. Translation gives CASSRSTYEQYF.

The chain joins TRBV7-8 to TRBJ1-5, with no clear D. V dropped 5 bases and J dropped 5 bases, with 10 bases sitting between them. The CDR3 loop spans 13 amino acids. From germline, CDR1 is SGHVS and CDR2 FQNEAQ. The CDR3: CASSTRSDQPQHF. For the CDR3, the DNA is TGTGCCAGCAGCACAAGGTCCGATCAGCCCCAGCATTTT.